These 25 T cell receptor beta chains were all obtained from the same sample, sequenced in a study of CD8+CD57+ T cells in acquired aplastic anemia. Patients chosen for sequencing had shown CD8+CD57+ cell expansion by flow cytometry. The template used for profiling TCR beta VDJ and CDR3 was genomic DNA. TCRdb passed the reads through MiXCR, listing each CDR3 protein once. The sample contains about 160,000 distinct CDR3 sequences, more than 45% of which appear only once. The sample consisted of sorted CD4+, CD8+, or CD8+CD57+ T cells (not recorded which) from PBMCs. Receptors were obtained from a human donor with aplastic anemia.

The chain is built from TRBV2 and TRBJ1-5; tentative D call: TRBD1 (5 bases). V lost 8 bases and J 0 bases, leaving 11 bases between the germline ends. CDR3 length: 14 amino acids. From germline, CDR1 is SNHLY and CDR2 FYNNEI. The CDR3 coding sequence is TGTGCCAGCGGGGACGCAGATAGCAATCAGCCCCAGCATTTT. Its protein is CASGDADSNQPQHF. Supplemented by reference TRBV2 and TRBJ1-5, the full variable domain reads EPEVTQTPSHQVTQMGQEVILRCVPISNHLYFYWYRQILGQKVEFLVSFYNNEISEKSEIFDDQFSVERPDGSNFTLKIRSTKLEDSAMYFCASGDADSNQPQHFGDGTRLSIL.

This clonotype came up many times. The chain recombines TRBV6-5 with TRBJ1-1; D possibly corresponds to TRBD1 (5 bases). V lost 5 bases and J 4 bases, leaving 20 bases between the germline ends. This CDR3 comprises 16 residues. Germline V CDR1 and CDR2: MNHEY, SVGAGI. CDR3 residues: CASSTAPRRGVTEAFF. CDR3 nucleotides: TGTGCCAGCAGTACCGCCCCAAGGAGAGGGGTCACTGAAGCTTTCTTT.

J is TRBJ1-4 and V is TRBV18; D is perhaps TRBD1 (5 bases). Trimming left V 4 bases short and J 0 bases short, with 9 bases between. In germline, CDR1 is KGHSH, CDR2 LQKENI. This CDR3 has 15 amino acids. CDR3 sequence: CASSLDRATNEKLFF. The CDR3 DNA sequence: TGTGCCAGCTCACTCGACAGAGCAACTAATGAAAAACTGTTTTTT.

This clonotype has more than one count but fewer than ten. A junction boundary mismatches the germline segment, possibly from a read error. The chain uses TRBV6-4 and TRBJ1-2; 7 nucleotides agree with TRBD1. Germline loops: CDR1 MRHNA, CDR2 SNTAGT. This CDR3 comprises 15 residues. The CDR3 spells CASFTAAGGNYGYAF. The CDR3 DNA reads as TGTGCCAGCTTCACGGCTGCAGGGGGTAACTATGGCTACGCCTTC.

This clonotype was detected ten times or more. The chain is built from TRBV24-1 and TRBJ2-3, with D uncertain. The CDR3 loop spans 13 amino acids. Per germline, CDR1 KGHDR and CDR2 SFDVKD. Trimming pared 3 bases from V and 8 bases from J, leaving 11 bases between. The CDR3, as DNA: TGTGCCACCAGTGATCGACTTAGTGGTACGCAGTATTTT. Protein: CATSDRLSGTQYF.

V is TRBV20-1 and J is TRBJ1-2; weak D call: TRBD1 (5 bases). V was shortened by 3 bases and J by 0 bases, with 11 bases between the two germline ends. This CDR3 is 14 amino acids long. Germline V lookup: CDR1 DFQATT, CDR2 SNEGSKA (reference sequence). The CDR3 DNA reads TGCAGTGCTAGGTGGGGCAACTCTAACTATGGCTACACCTTC. Translating gives CSARWGNSNYGYTF.

This clonotype was seen only once. This chain connects TRBV12-2 to TRBJ2-7; the table gives TRBD2 as D, unverified against the DNA. TRBV12-2 constitutes a pseudogene. The CDR3 runs to 15 residues. The CDR3 region has the DNA TGTGCAAGTCGCTTTACGGCTAGCGGACCCTACGAGCAGTACTTC. It is translated as CASRFTASGPYEQYF.

Many counts were recorded for this clonotype. The chain recombines TRBV12-3 or TRBV12-4 with TRBJ2-3, with D unclear. The CDR3 length is 15 residues. V lost 1 base and J 0 bases, leaving 8 bases between the germline ends. CDR3 sequence (DNA): TGTGCCAGCAGTTTAGGTCGGACCAGCACAGATACGCAGTATTTT. Its protein product is CASSLGRTSTDTQYF.

This clonotype was counted many times. The CDR3 reads CASTGLAGLSYEQYF. CDR3 DNA: TGCGCCAGCACTGGACTAGCGGGCCTCTCCTACGAGCAGTACTTC. The V call is TRBV10-2, the J call TRBJ2-7, with 11 bases fitting TRBD2. V lost 7 bases to trimming and J lost 0 bases; unmatched junction nucleotides: 5. This CDR3 comprises 15 residues. Germline values: CDR1 WSHSY, CDR2 SAAADI.

This clonotype was recorded many times. The rearrangement joins TRBV6-5 to TRBJ2-5; a possible D gene is TRBD1 (5 bases). With 8 bases removed from V and 8 bases from J, the gap between germline ends came to 15 bases. CDR1 and CDR2 (germline): MNHEY, SVGAGI. This CDR3 is built from 12 residues. The CDR3 coding sequence is TGTGCCAGCGGAAGGCTCCAGGGAACCCAGTACTTC. Translation: CASGRLQGTQYF.

The chain combines TRBV10-3 with TRBJ1-5; tentatively, D is TRBD1 (5 bases). Trimming took 11 bases from V and 5 from J, leaving 16 bases between them. Germline lookup yields CDR1 ENHRY and CDR2 SYGVKD. The CDR3 totals 13 residues. CDR3 coding DNA: TGTGCCCATGGATCGGGGGGAGATCAGCCCCAGCATTTT. As protein: CAHGSGGDQPQHF.

J is TRBJ1-2 and V is TRBV29-1, with TRBD1 identical over 9 bases. Germline values: CDR1 SQVTM, CDR2 ANQGSEA. There are 15 residues in the CDR3. Trimming removed 5 bases from V and 0 bases from J; junction bases left unmatched: 7. The CDR3 is CSVPRGQGANYGYTF. CDR3 sequence (DNA): TGCAGCGTTCCCCGGGGACAGGGAGCTAACTATGGCTACACCTTC. Drawing the rest from reference TRBV29-1 and TRBJ1-2, the complete variable domain is SAVISQKPSRDICQRGTSLTIQCQVDSQVTMMFWYRQQPGQSLTLIATANQGSEATYESGFVIDKFPISRPNLTFSTLTVSNMSPEDSSIYLCSVPRGQGANYGYTFGSGTRLTVV.

Many counts were recorded for this clonotype. J is TRBJ2-5 and V is TRBV20-1; TRBD2 is a possible D gene (5 bases). The CDR3 is 12 residues long. Deletions cut 8 bases from V and 4 bases from J, with 14 bases between. Germline V gene lookup returns CDR1 DFQATT and CDR2 SNEGSKA (reference sequence). The chain's CDR3 is CSSMSGLETQYF. As DNA, the CDR3 is TGCAGTTCCATGAGCGGTCTAGAGACCCAGTACTTC.

The V and J genes are TRBV9 and TRBJ2-2; no clear D gene. CDR3 length: 11 amino acids. From germline, CDR1 is SGDLS and CDR2 YYNGEE. Trimming left V 10 bases short and J 8 bases short, with 12 bases between. CDR3 residues: CAARTKGELFF. DNA of the CDR3: TGTGCCGCCCGGACCAAGGGGGAGCTGTTTTTT.

This chain connects TRBV15 to TRBJ1-1, with a weak D call TRBD1 (6 bases). The CDR3 sequence is 15 residues long. Germline CDR1 reads LNHNV; CDR2 reads YYDKDF (reference sequence). With 4 bases removed from V and 3 bases from J, the gap between germline ends came to 15 bases. The CDR3 region has the DNA TGTGCCACCAGCACGAGGGGGGATCAGGACACTGAAGCTTTCTTT. This translates into CATSTRGDQDTEAFF.

The V call is TRBV11-2, the J call TRBJ2-7; TRBD1 agrees at 7 bases. V lost 4 bases, J lost 2 bases, and 11 bases stayed unmatched. Germline CDR1 and CDR2: SGHAT and FQNNGV. This CDR3 comprises 16 residues. CDR3 sequence (DNA): TGTGCCAGCAGCTCATTAGGGGGCGTCCCCCCCTACGAGCAGTACTTC. Amino acid sequence: CASSSLGGVPPYEQYF.

This clonotype was counted ten times or more. This chain links TRBV5-1 with TRBJ1-4; 7 positions match TRBD1. Germline CDR1 reads SGHRS; CDR2 reads YFSETQ. The junction had 2 bases not matched to a gene; V was cut back by 4 bases and J by 2 bases. This CDR3 comprises 14 residues. CDR3 loop: CASSRDSTNEKLFF. CDR3 sequence (DNA): TGCGCCAGCAGCAGGGACAGCACTAATGAAAAACTGTTTTTT.

V gene TRBV2 combines with J gene TRBJ1-4; D possibly corresponds to TRBD1 (5 bases). The CDR3 is made up of 16 amino acids. In germline, CDR1 is SNHLY, CDR2 FYNNEI. Trimming removed 1 base from V and 4 bases from J, with 13 bases in between. CDR3: CASSEGGSGLNEKLFF. As DNA, the CDR3 is TGTGCCAGCAGTGAAGGGGGGTCAGGGCTTAATGAAAAACTGTTTTTT.

This clonotype was detected ten times or more. The V gene is TRBV27, the J gene TRBJ2-7; no reliable D call. The CDR3 spans 13 residues. The V and J ends lost 6 bases and 3 bases respectively, with 12 bases between them. The germline gives CDR1 MNHEY, CDR2 SMNVEV (reference sequence). The CDR3 is CASSPVTLYEQYF. The CDR3 DNA sequence: TGTGCCAGCAGCCCTGTCACCCTCTACGAGCAGTACTTC.

The V gene is TRBV7-2, the J gene TRBJ2-1, with a possible D match to TRBD2 (7 bases). The V end was cut by 0 bases, the J end by 7 bases, with 13 bases between. The CDR3 runs to 15 residues. Germline V gene data show CDR1 as SGHTA and CDR2 as FQGNSA. The CDR3 here is CASSLAGGPGNEQFF. In DNA, the CDR3 is TGTGCCAGCAGCTTAGCGGGGGGGCCGGGGAATGAGCAGTTCTTC.

This clonotype was counted a few times. It may be a read error: a sequence one base away is much more abundant. V and J are TRBV12-3 or TRBV12-4 and TRBJ2-7; D remains unclear. Between the trimmed V and J ends, which lost 5 bases and 6 bases, there was a span of 20 bases. The CDR3 covers 15 residues. The CDR3: CASSRSARTVGEQYF. The CDR3 region has the DNA TGTGCCAGCAGTCGATCGGCGCGGACCGTGGGCGAGCAGTACTTC.

This clonotype was seen many times. The V and J genes are TRBV11-2 and TRBJ1-6; D not resolved. Germline V CDR1 and CDR2: SGHAT, FQNNGV. Deletions cut 5 bases from V and 0 bases from J, with 11 bases between. The CDR3 spans 16 residues. CDR3 sequence: CASSRDTSSYNSPLHF. The CDR3 DNA is TGTGCCAGCAGCCGGGATACCAGCTCCTATAATTCACCCCTCCACTTT.

This clonotype appeared many times. The V and J genes are TRBV7-6 and TRBJ1-5, with D possibly being TRBD1 (5 bases). This CDR3 is built from 15 residues. V was shortened by 1 base and J by 5 bases, with 12 bases between the two germline ends. Germline values: CDR1 SGHVS, CDR2 FNYEAQ. CDR3 region: CASSLGTGSDQPQHF. CDR3 nucleotide sequence: TGTGCCAGCAGCTTAGGCACAGGTTCTGATCAGCCCCAGCATTTT.

The chain uses TRBV20-1 and TRBJ2-7, with 12 bases aligning to TRBD2. The germline gives CDR1 DFQATT, CDR2 SNEGSKA (reference sequence). J gave up 4 bases and V 1 base, and 5 bases lay outside the gene matches. This CDR3 region has 15 residues. The CDR3 sequence is CSARGLAGGSYEQYF. The DNA for the CDR3 is TGCAGTGCTAGAGGGCTAGCGGGGGGGAGTTACGAGCAGTACTTC.

The chain recombines TRBV2 with TRBJ2-7, with 12 bases that match TRBD2. CDR3 size: 14 residues. Trimming took 6 bases from V and 5 from J; bases not matched to a gene: 5. The germline V gene has CDR1 SNHLY and CDR2 FYNNEI. CDR3 loop: CASRQGLAGHEQYF. For the CDR3, the DNA is TGTGCCAGCAGGCAAGGACTAGCGGGGCACGAGCAGTACTTC.